A single sample gave rise to the 30 T cell receptor beta chains below, sequenced in a study of patients and donors after allogeneic stem cell transplantation (dated by TCRdb to the early 2020s). The library came from RT-PCR. TCRdb records NextSeq 550 as the sequencer. TCRdb ran its own pipeline on the public reads, namely fastp trimming at Q25 and MiXCR clone calling, and kept in-frame beta chains. Every distinct CDR3 protein forms one entry, paired with its most common genes and DNA. Counted in this sample were 900,000 to 1,000,000 distinct CDR3 sequences; roughly 17% of them appeared once. The top ten hold roughly 6% of the sample. Sequenced: blood, either unsorted or a sorted T cell fraction (not recorded which). These receptors were collected from a human donor who was either an allogeneic HSCT recipient or a stem cell or donor lymphocyte infusion donor (not recorded which). It is not recorded whose cells these are; they may come from a transplant donor.

In its sample, this clonotype was seen a few times. The rearrangement uses TRBV15 and TRBJ2-6; D is possibly TRBD2 (5 bases). Germline CDR1 LNHNV, CDR2 YYDKDF (reference sequence). Trimming left V 1 base short and J 4 bases short, with 20 bases between. This CDR3 contains 19 residues. DNA for the CDR3: TGTGCCACCAGCAGAGGCGGGCTTTTCGGGATGGACGGGGCCAACGTCCTGACTTTC. Translating gives CATSRGGLFGMDGANVLTF.

This chain connects TRBV10-3 to TRBJ2-7; possibly TRBD1 or TRBD2 for D (6 bases each). Trimming removed 3 bases at V and 4 bases at J, with 13 bases between. This CDR3 is 14 amino acids long. The germline gives CDR1 ENHRY, CDR2 SYGVKD. In nucleotides, the CDR3 is TGTGCCATCAGTGATTGGGGGGACACTTACGAGCAGTACTTC. Its translation is CAISDWGDTYEQYF.

The chain joins TRBV5-1 to TRBJ1-6; 9 bases fit TRBD1. V lost 4 bases to trimming and J lost 7 bases; unmatched junction nucleotides: 6. Germline assignment: CDR1 SGHRS and CDR2 YFSETQ. The CDR3 has 15 amino acids. The CDR3: CASSADRGGNSPLHF. CDR3 coding DNA: TGCGCCAGCAGCGCGGACAGGGGAGGAAATTCACCCCTCCACTTT. The entire variable domain, with the rest obtained from reference TRBV5-1 and TRBJ1-6, is as follows: KAGVTQTPRYLIKTRGQQVTLSCSPISGHRSVSWYQQTPGQGLQFLFEYFSETQRNKGNFPGRFSGRQFSNSRSEMNVSTLELGDSALYLCASSADRGGNSPLHFGNGTRLTVT.

The rearrangement links TRBV24-1 to TRBJ2-5; D may be TRBD2 (5 bases). There are 13 residues in the CDR3. Germline V gives CDR1 KGHDR, CDR2 SFDVKD. The V gene lost 5 bases and the J gene lost 2 bases, with 8 bases spanning the gap. In DNA, the CDR3 is TGTGCCACCAGTGTAGACTATCAAGAGACCCAGTACTTC. It is translated as CATSVDYQETQYF.

This clonotype showed up just a few times. The chain links TRBV15 to TRBJ2-5, with a weak D call TRBD2 (5 bases). From germline, CDR1 is LNHNV and CDR2 YYDKDF (reference sequence). This CDR3 comprises 13 residues. Trimming stripped 3 bases from V and 5 bases from J, with 10 bases between. CDR3 in amino acids: CATSRVGGETQYF. The CDR3 DNA is TGTGCCACCAGCAGGGTAGGAGGTGAGACCCAGTACTTC.

This clonotype was seen only a few times. The V call is TRBV12-3 or TRBV12-4, the J call TRBJ1-6; maybe TRBD1 (6 bases). V lost 3 bases to trimming and J lost 7 bases, with 13 bases between them. The CDR3 loop spans 15 amino acids. The CDR3 sequence is CASSFPGTINSPLHF. CDR3 nucleotides: TGTGCCAGCAGTTTCCCCGGGACAATAAATTCACCCCTCCACTTT.

This clonotype came up many times. The V call is TRBV24-1, the J call TRBJ1-1, with a tentative D call TRBD1 (5 bases). V was cut by 6 bases and J by 2 bases, with 6 bases left in between. Per the germline V gene, CDR1 is KGHDR and CDR2 is SFDVKD. This CDR3 region has 12 residues. CDR3 coding DNA: TGTGCCACCAGTCAGGGTAACACTGAAGCTTTCTTT. Its protein product is CATSQGNTEAFF.

This chain uses TRBV28 with TRBJ2-3; TRBD1 is a possible D gene (5 bases). Trimming removed 5 bases from V and 4 bases from J, with 16 bases in between. The CDR3 covers 15 residues. Looked up from germline, CDR1 is MDHEN and CDR2 is SYDVKM. The CDR3 loop reads CASSPGSLGPDTQYF. The CDR3 bases are TGTGCCAGCAGTCCAGGGTCACTGGGTCCAGATACGCAGTATTTT. The variable domain in full, completed from reference TRBV28 and TRBJ2-3, reads DVKVTQSSRYLVKRTGEKVFLECVQDMDHENMFWYRQDPGLGLRLIYFSYDVKMKEKGDIPEGYSVSREKKERFSLILESASTNQTSMYLCASSPGSLGPDTQYFGPGTRLTVL.

As for this clonotype: A much larger clone is a single base away; this may be a read error. The V call is TRBV12-3 or TRBV12-4, the J call TRBJ1-1; D is unresolved. V was cut by 6 bases and J by 5 bases, with 16 bases left in between. The CDR3 runs 14 residues. CDR3 coding DNA: TGTGCCAGCAGCGCCACGTGGGTCGAAACTGAAGCTTTCTTT. Translated: CASSATWVETEAFF.

The rearrangement uses TRBV7-9 and TRBJ2-3, with D maybe TRBD2 (7 bases). This CDR3 is built from 15 residues. Deletions cut 7 bases from V and 2 bases from J, with 16 bases between. The germline V gene encodes CDR1 SEHNR and CDR2 FQNEAQ (reference sequence). The CDR3 bases are TGTGCCAGCAACCTCCTGGGGGGGCCCACAGATACGCAGTATTTT. As protein: CASNLLGGPTDTQYF.

This clonotype was counted only a few times. CDR3 bases: TGCAGCGCGGACGTCTCTGGGGCCAACGTCCTGACTTTC. Amino acids: CSADVSGANVLTF. The chain recombines TRBV29-1 with TRBJ2-6; D not resolved. The CDR3 is 13 residues long. The V end lost 7 bases, the J end lost 0 bases, and 7 bases lay between the germline ends. CDR1 is SQVTM and CDR2 is ANQGSEA in the germline V gene.

In this sample, this clonotype turned up many times. The chain carries TRBV29-1 and TRBJ1-1, with no clear D. With 4 bases removed from V and 0 bases from J, the gap between germline ends came to 9 bases. This CDR3 contains 13 residues. Germline V CDR1 and CDR2: SQVTM, ANQGSEA. In DNA, the CDR3 is TGCAGCGTTGCGCAGGTTATGAACACTGAAGCTTTCTTT. Protein product: CSVAQVMNTEAFF. The variable domain in full, with the rest retrieved from reference TRBV29-1 and TRBJ1-1, is SAVISQKPSRDICQRGTSLTIQCQVDSQVTMMFWYRQQPGQSLTLIATANQGSEATYESGFVIDKFPISRPNLTFSTLTVSNMSPEDSSIYLCSVAQVMNTEAFFGQGTRLTVV.

This clonotype was seen more than once but under ten times. CDR3 coding DNA: TGTGCCAGCAGTTCCCTCGTTCAGGGCGCTCACTACGAGCAGTACTTC. Protein: CASSSLVQGAHYEQYF. The chain recombines TRBV27 with TRBJ2-7, with D possibly being TRBD1 (5 bases). The length of the CDR3 is 16 residues. Germline V gene data show CDR1 as MNHEY and CDR2 as SMNVEV (reference sequence). V lost 4 bases to trimming and J lost 3 bases, with 19 bases between them.

This clonotype was observed a few times. This chain connects TRBV4-2 to TRBJ2-2; either TRBD1 or TRBD2 may fit D (5 bases each). Trimming cost V 3 bases and J 0 bases, with 11 bases left between them. The CDR3 is 16 amino acids. Germline V gene data show CDR1 as LGHNA and CDR2 as YNFKEQ. The chain's CDR3 is CASSHGGAANTGELFF. The CDR3 DNA sequence: TGTGCCAGCAGCCATGGGGGAGCGGCGAACACCGGGGAGCTGTTTTTT.

The chain joins TRBV20-1 to TRBJ2-5; TRBD2 aligns across 13 bases. Germline CDR1 DFQATT, CDR2 SNEGSKA (reference sequence). After removal of 1 base from V and 5 bases from J, the junction contained 7 bases not matched to a gene. This CDR3 region has 16 residues. CDR3 DNA sequence: TGCAGTGCTAGAGCTGGACTAGCGGGAGTTTCCGAGACCCAGTACTTC. This sequence encodes CSARAGLAGVSETQYF.

Points on this clonotype: The junction differs from germline at one of its ends, possibly a read error. The chain carries TRBV5-1 and TRBJ2-3; D is unresolved. The CDR3 sequence is 14 residues long. Germline assignment: CDR1 SGHRS and CDR2 YFSETQ. The CDR3 sequence: CASSLAMSRDTQYF. DNA of the CDR3: TGCGCCAGCAGCTTGGCAATGAGCAGAGATACGCAGTATTTT. Looking up the rest from reference TRBV5-1 and TRBJ2-3 gives the full variable domain: KAGVTQTPRYLIKTRGQQVTLSCSPISGHRSVSWYQQTPGQGLQFLFEYFSETQRNKGNFPGRFSGRQFSNSRSEMNVSTLELGDSALYLCASSLAMSRDTQYFGPGTRLTVL.

The V gene is TRBV5-1, the J gene TRBJ2-7; no reliable D call. The CDR3 consists of 14 residues. V lost 0 bases and J lost 5, with 12 bases in between. Germline V gene data show CDR1 as SGHRS and CDR2 as YFSETQ. CDR3 coding DNA: TGCGCCAGCAGCTTGGCTGGGGTGCGGAACGAGCAGTACTTC. This translates into CASSLAGVRNEQYF.

This clonotype was found a few times. The genes are TRBV6-1 and TRBJ1-2; tentative D call: TRBD1 (5 bases). Between the trimmed V and J ends, which lost 6 bases and 1 base, there was a span of 21 bases. The germline gives CDR1 MNHNS, CDR2 SASEGT. This CDR3 contains 17 residues. The DNA for the CDR3 is TGTGCCAGCAGCTATCCATACAACCAGGGCGATAACTATGGCTACACCTTC. It translates to CASSYPYNQGDNYGYTF.

This clonotype was recorded many times. The V gene is TRBV12-3 or TRBV12-4, the J gene TRBJ1-4; no firm D call. Trimming removed 5 bases at V and 8 bases at J, with 9 bases between. This CDR3 comprises 12 residues. The CDR3 region has the DNA TGTGCCAGCAGTCCTTTATCAGAAAAACTGTTTTTT. Protein: CASSPLSEKLFF.

This clonotype has ten or more counts. The rearrangement joins TRBV12-3 or TRBV12-4 to TRBJ1-2; maybe TRBD1 (5 bases). The V gene lost 6 bases and the J gene lost 0 bases, with 14 bases spanning the gap. The CDR3 extends over 15 amino acids. DNA for the CDR3: TGTGCCAGCAGCCCTGGACAAGCTCCTAACTATGGCTACACCTTC. Protein: CASSPGQAPNYGYTF.

This clonotype was detected a few times. The chain combines TRBV29-1 with TRBJ2-5, with a possible D match to TRBD2 (5 bases). In germline, CDR1 is SQVTM, CDR2 ANQGSEA. Trimming removed 3 bases at V and 2 bases at J, with 7 bases between. The CDR3 is 12 residues long. The CDR3 DNA is TGCAGCGTTGACAGCGGACAAGAGACCCAGTACTTC. Translated, it gives CSVDSGQETQYF.

This clonotype has a handful of counts. The chain employs TRBV20-1 and TRBJ2-3; either TRBD1 or TRBD2 may fit D (5 bases each). Trimming took 2 bases from V and 3 from J, leaving 15 bases between them. The CDR3 sequence is 15 residues long. CDR1 is DFQATT and CDR2 is SNEGSKA in the germline V gene (reference sequence). As DNA, the CDR3 is TGCAGTGCTAGATTCCAGCAGGGCGGGACAGATACGCAGTATTTT. Translation gives CSARFQQGGTDTQYF.

This clonotype came up a few times. The chain carries TRBV5-1 and TRBJ1-2; 7 bases fit TRBD1. Germline V lookup: CDR1 SGHRS, CDR2 YFSETQ. The CDR3 runs 17 residues. V lost 2 bases to trimming and J lost 0 bases; unmatched junction nucleotides: 10. The CDR3 reads CASSFLTEGATNYGYTF. CDR3 nucleotides: TGCGCCAGCAGCTTCTTAACGGAGGGGGCTACTAACTATGGCTACACCTTC. Full variable domain (remainder filled in from reference TRBV5-1 and TRBJ1-2): KAGVTQTPRYLIKTRGQQVTLSCSPISGHRSVSWYQQTPGQGLQFLFEYFSETQRNKGNFPGRFSGRQFSNSRSEMNVSTLELGDSALYLCASSFLTEGATNYGYTFGSGTRLTVV.

This clonotype turned up a few times. V and J are TRBV6-1 and TRBJ1-5; D is undetermined. Trimming took off 4 bases at V and 5 bases at J, with 18 bases between the two ends. CDR1 and CDR2 (germline): MNHNS, SASEGT. This CDR3 is built from 16 residues. The CDR3 DNA follows: TGTGCCAGCAGTGTTCCCGGTTTAGGTGGCGATCAGCCCCAGCATTTT. It translates to CASSVPGLGGDQPQHF.

This clonotype turned up a few times. The CDR3 here is CASSFPRGGSYNEQFF. The CDR3 nucleotides are TGTGCCAGCAGCTTTCCTCGGGGGGGTTCCTACAATGAGCAGTTCTTC. The chain couples TRBV11-2 to TRBJ2-1; 8 nucleotides match TRBD2. From germline, CDR1 is SGHAT and CDR2 FQNNGV. With V trimmed by 3 bases and J by 1 base, 5 bases remained unmatched. CDR3 length: 16 residues.

The chain combines TRBV2 with TRBJ2-3; D call uncertain. CDR3 length: 14 amino acids. The V gene lost 7 bases and the J gene lost 2 bases, with 13 bases spanning the gap. Germline V lookup: CDR1 SNHLY, CDR2 FYNNEI. The CDR3 here is CASNLLLATDTQYF. CDR3 DNA sequence: TGTGCCAGCAACCTACTACTCGCCACAGATACGCAGTATTTT.

This chain links TRBV5-1 with TRBJ2-2; the match to TRBD2 covers 11 bases. The CDR3 consists of 16 residues. Trimming took 2 bases from V and 4 from J; bases not matched to a gene: 4. The germline gives CDR1 SGHRS, CDR2 YFSETQ. The CDR3 bases are TGCGCCAGCAGCTTCGGACTAGCGGGCCTCACCGGGGAGCTGTTTTTT. Its protein product is CASSFGLAGLTGELFF.

Ten or more counts support this clonotype. The V gene is TRBV29-1, the J gene TRBJ2-1; TRBD2 aligns across 13 bases. Trimming removed 4 bases from V and 6 bases from J; junction bases left unmatched: 3. This CDR3 is built from 14 residues. In germline, CDR1 is SQVTM, CDR2 ANQGSEA. In nucleotides, the CDR3 is TGCAGCGTTGGACTAGCGGGAGGAGGCAATGAGCAGTTCTTC. Its translation: CSVGLAGGGNEQFF.

This clonotype was observed a few times. The chain is built from TRBV25-1 and TRBJ1-2; the D gene is possibly TRBD1 (5 bases). From germline, CDR1 is MGHDK and CDR2 SYGVNS. CDR3 length: 14 residues. Trimming stripped 6 bases from V and 0 bases from J, with 11 bases between. CDR3 DNA sequence: TGTGCCAGCAGGCCCGACAGTTCTAACTATGGCTACACCTTC. It translates to CASRPDSSNYGYTF.

The chain uses TRBV29-1 and TRBJ1-2, with D perhaps TRBD1 (5 bases). Germline CDR1 SQVTM, CDR2 ANQGSEA. This CDR3 comprises 13 residues. V gave up 5 bases and J gave up 13 bases, with 23 bases separating them. In DNA form, the CDR3 reads TGCAGCGTTTCAATGGGGGGAGGCGGAGTTAGCACCTTC. Translated: CSVSMGGGGVSTF. Complete variable domain (other parts from reference TRBV29-1 and TRBJ1-2): SAVISQKPSRDICQRGTSLTIQCQVDSQVTMMFWYRQQPGQSLTLIATANQGSEATYESGFVIDKFPISRPNLTFSTLTVSNMSPEDSSIYLCSVSMGGGGVSTFGSGTRLTVV.